This note documents a single TCR beta chain sequence. Its antigen is undetermined. The data belong to a study of T cell responses to AZD1222 COVID-19 vaccine. Method: immunoSEQ multiplex PCR; TCRdb's copy keeps in-frame clones and lacks some. The sample records under 85,000 clones, approximately 90% being singletons. The study's findings and limits: Samples come after the peak T cell response, not at day 14. As reported, nearly half of all spike-specific TCRs target variant regions that are unmutated. Females outnumbered males among donors, who were mostly white British; clonal diversity was possibly underestimated.

Some second doses came at about 4 weeks and others at about 12 weeks; these were pooled. The V segment lost 3 bases and the J segment 4 bases; nucleotides outside the gene matches: 4. The CDR3 has 15 residues. CDR1 and CDR2 from the germline V gene are SGHNT and YENEEA. The clonotype originates from an adult who received the AZD1222 COVID-19 vaccine. The chain is built from TRBV11-3 and TRBJ1-1; 11 nucleotides agree with TRBD1. Sequenced material: peripheral blood, taken 28 days after the second AZD1222 dose. The CDR3 sequence: CASSFSGQGATEAFF. In nucleotides, the CDR3 is TGTGCCAGCAGCTTTAGTGGACAGGGGGCCACTGAAGCTTTCTTT.